The T cell receptor (beta chain) under discussion was sequenced for a study of T cells in Graves' hyperthyroidism and ophthalmopathy. The study's findings and limits: A median around six months before onset, the model predicted ophthalmopathy. From stable hyperthyroidism, ophthalmopathy was set apart by a 13 V-J model.

Based on clinical symptoms, serum thyroxine and TRAb, thyroid ultrasound and orbital computed tomography, diagnoses were reached. Isolation of PBMCs was performed on 8.5 to 10 ml fresh peripheral blood. RNA transcripts provided the source from which TCR beta CDR3 regions were amplified. TCR CDR3 regions were first amplified by RT-PCR with HTBI primers. TCRdb used MiXCR to reprocess the multiplex PCR reads, holding one entry per CDR3 protein. The sample consists of 300,000 to 450,000 distinct CDR3 sequences, about 14% of them appearing once. V shed 8 bases and J shed 1 base, with 14 bases lying between them. The CDR3 is made up of 14 amino acids. The germline gives CDR1 MNHNS, CDR2 SASEGT. As concerns this clonotype: The antigen is undetermined. One base away lies a much larger clone, so this may be a sequencing read error. The missing conserved phenylalanine or tryptophan at the end of this CDR3 makes a read error likely.

The chain combines TRBV6-1 with TRBJ1-1, with a possible D match to TRBD1 (6 bases). The specimen was blood. This TCR was recovered from a woman younger than 45 with Graves' ophthalmopathy. In DNA, the CDR3 is TGTGCCAGCCGGCAGGGACACTCGAACACTGAAGCTTTCTCT. Encoded protein: CASRQGHSNTEAFS.